This TCR beta chain stems from a study of vaccination and CD4 T cells after COVID-19. J was trimmed by 0 bases and V by 3 bases; bases with no gene match: 3. Germline-derived CDR1 and CDR2 are ENHRY and SYGVKD. The CDR3 consists of 15 residues. Treatment in this sample: roughly 10-day PBMC culture with coronavirus spike peptide pools or control peptides (ViraFEST assay). Sequencing of the DNA from cultured CD4+ T cells was carried out with the Oncomine TCR Beta short-read assay. TCRdb fed the PCR reads into MiXCR, producing one record per CDR3 protein. The data show 8,000 to 10,000 distinct CDR3 sequences, 30% to 45% seen once. As for this clonotype: Its antigen is not identified.

Sequencing used CD4+ T cells from blood, cultured in vitro. The chain combines TRBV10-3 with TRBJ2-3, with 7 bases identical to TRBD2. This clonotype was sampled from a human donor who had recovered from COVID-19. The CDR3 DNA reads as TGTGCCATCAGTGACGGGCGGGGGAGCACAGATACGCAGTATTTT. Encoded protein: CAISDGRGSTDTQYF.